A single sample gave rise to the 19 T cell receptor beta chains below, sequenced in a study of blood T cell repertoires in COVID-19. Produced via immunoSEQ multiplex PCR; TCRdb's table is partial and in-frame only. This sample yields approximately 26,000 clones, of which 80% to 90% are seen a single time; approximately 50% belongs to the top ten. Specimen: peripheral blood. The receptors were gathered from a human donor with acute or convalescent COVID-19. The donor label of this sample is uncertain.

The chain joins TRBV24-1 to TRBJ2-3, with D perhaps matching TRBD2 (5 bases). This CDR3 comprises 14 residues. Germline V gene sequence: CDR1 KGHDR, CDR2 SFDVKD. Deletions cut 5 bases from V and 0 bases from J, with 8 bases between. CDR3 DNA sequence: TGTGCCACCAGTGGGCTAGCTAGCACAGATACGCAGTATTTT. Translated, it gives CATSGLASTDTQYF.

CDR3 DNA: TGTGCCAGCAGCCCGAGTCGGGTCTGGAAAGCCGGAAATCAGCCCCAGCATTTT. Its protein is CASSPSRVWKAGNQPQHF. The rearrangement joins TRBV5-6 to TRBJ1-5; no firm D call. Germline V gives CDR1 SGHDT, CDR2 YYEEEE. Trimming removed 4 bases from V and 4 bases from J, with 24 bases in between. The CDR3 length is 18 residues.

In this sample, this clone turned up once. The chain links TRBV18 to TRBJ2-2; D call uncertain. The length of the CDR3 is 13 residues. The germline V and J ends were trimmed by 2 bases and 5 bases, with 6 bases remaining between them. Germline assignment: CDR1 KGHSH and CDR2 LQKENI. The CDR3 reads CASSPIRTGELFF. The CDR3 coding sequence is TGTGCCAGCTCACCAATCCGTACCGGGGAGCTGTTTTTT.

The chain recombines TRBV6-5 with TRBJ1-5; D unresolved. This CDR3 region has 15 residues. V lost 0 bases and J lost 4, with 10 bases in between. Germline V gives CDR1 MNHEY, CDR2 SVGAGI. Here the CDR3 DNA reads TGTGCCAGCAGTTACTCCCGACAATCTAATCAGCCCCAGCATTTT. Protein sequence: CASSYSRQSNQPQHF.

This chain links TRBV6-4 with TRBJ2-1; a weak D match, TRBD2 (5 bases). CDR1 is MRHNA and CDR2 is SNTAGT in the germline V gene. This CDR3 has 14 amino acids. Trimming shortened V by 3 bases and J by 6 bases, and 12 bases separated the two germline ends. Written as DNA, the CDR3 is TGTGCCAGCAGTGAGCGGGCCTTCGCCAATGAGCAGTTCTTC. Encoded protein: CASSERAFANEQFF.

This sequence joins TRBV5-1 and TRBJ2-7; 7 nucleotides match TRBD1. The germline V gene has CDR1 SGHRS and CDR2 YFSETQ. There are 14 residues in the CDR3. The junction had 6 bases not matched to a gene; V was cut back by 6 bases and J by 0 bases. Here the CDR3 DNA reads TGCGCCAGCAAGGAGACAGGGCACTCCTACGAGCAGTACTTC. This gives the protein CASKETGHSYEQYF.

The genes are TRBV19 and TRBJ2-7, with D unresolved. Germline V gene data show CDR1 as LNHDA and CDR2 as SQIVND (reference sequence). The CDR3 spans 11 residues. Trimming took off 8 bases at V and 2 bases at J, with 7 bases between the two ends. The chain's CDR3 is CASSSAYEQYF. The CDR3 DNA reads TGTGCCAGTTCATCAGCCTACGAGCAGTACTTC.

The CDR3 loop reads CASSIGGHSQYF. The CDR3 nucleotides read TGTGCCAGTAGTATAGGTGGGCATTCTCAGTACTTC. V and J are TRBV19 and TRBJ2-4; D gene uncertain. This CDR3 region has 12 residues. CDR1 and CDR2 (germline): LNHDA, SQIVND (reference sequence). V lost 1 base and J lost 12, with 10 bases in between.

The chain carries TRBV12-3 or TRBV12-4 and TRBJ2-1; D is possibly TRBD1 (5 bases). The V and J ends lost 5 bases and 4 bases respectively, with 9 bases between them. The CDR3 sequence is 13 residues long. The CDR3 sequence: CASSTRQYNEQFF. The CDR3 DNA follows: TGTGCCAGCAGTACGCGACAGTACAATGAGCAGTTCTTC.

This clone has only a few counts. The V and J genes are TRBV7-6 and TRBJ2-3; 13 positions agree with TRBD2. Germline V gives CDR1 SGHVS, CDR2 FNYEAQ. J was trimmed by 5 bases and V by 4 bases; bases with no gene match: 6. This CDR3 has 16 residues. The CDR3, as DNA: TGTGCCAGCAGCTCCCGGACTAGCGGGAGTGGAGATACGCAGTATTTT. This gives the protein CASSSRTSGSGDTQYF.

The CDR3 nucleotides read TGTGCCATCAGTGACCCCAAATCCAGCGGGAGGGCCTTGTACGAGCAGTACTTC. Its protein product is CAISDPKSSGRALYEQYF. The chain employs TRBV10-3 and TRBJ2-7; TRBD2 aligns across 10 bases. J was trimmed by 4 bases and V by 3 bases; bases with no gene match: 15. This CDR3 is built from 18 residues. Germline V gives CDR1 ENHRY, CDR2 SYGVKD.

This chain links TRBV28 with TRBJ2-7; 9 bases map to TRBD2. The CDR3 is made up of 13 amino acids. J was trimmed by 0 bases and V by 8 bases; bases with no gene match: 2. CDR1 is MDHEN, CDR2 SYDVKM, per germline. The CDR3 protein is CASRAGGSYEQYF. DNA of the CDR3: TGTGCCAGCCGAGCGGGAGGCTCCTACGAGCAGTACTTC.

This CDR3 reads CASSPSSGGSDEQFF. Written as DNA, the CDR3 is TGCGCCAGCAGCCCCTCTAGCGGGGGATCTGATGAGCAGTTCTTC. The chain links TRBV4-3 to TRBJ2-1; 10 positions agree with TRBD2. This CDR3 is 15 amino acids long. The germline CDR1 and CDR2 sequences are LGHNA and YSLEER. Trimming removed 4 bases from V and 8 bases from J; junction bases left unmatched: 8.

This clone was seen only once. CDR3 DNA: TGTGCCAGCAGTGAAAGCGGGAGGAAAAACAATGAGCAGTTCTTC. It is translated as CASSESGRKNNEQFF. The chain is built from TRBV6-1 and TRBJ2-1, with 9 bases matching TRBD2. CDR3 size: 15 residues. The J segment lost 5 bases and the V segment lost 2 bases, leaving 4 bases of the junction unmatched. The germline CDR1 and CDR2 sequences are MNHNS and SASEGT.

This chain connects TRBV29-1 to TRBJ2-7, with D possibly matching TRBD1 (6 bases). V was trimmed by 1 base and J by 6 bases, leaving 10 bases between them. There are 12 residues in the CDR3. Germline assignment: CDR1 SQVTM and CDR2 ANQGSEA. CDR3 loop: CSVEARGFEQYF. DNA for the CDR3: TGCAGCGTTGAAGCCAGGGGTTTCGAGCAGTACTTC.

A note on this clone: The junction and the germline gene differ at one end; a read error may be behind it. The rearrangement links TRBV3-1 (or the pseudogene TRBV3-2) to TRBJ1-2; 8 bases line up with TRBD1. Germline values: CDR1 LGHDT, CDR2 YNNKEL (reference sequence). The CDR3 extends over 14 amino acids. The CDR3 spells CASSQELLVGQVLF. CDR3 coding DNA: TGTGCCAGCAGCCAAGAGTTATTAGTGGGACAGGTTCTTTTC.

The CDR3 sequence: CATSTLAGGNNEQFF. In DNA, the CDR3 is TGTGCCACCAGCACACTAGCGGGAGGAAATAATGAGCAGTTCTTC. The V gene is TRBV15, the J gene TRBJ2-1, with 12 bases identical to TRBD2. The CDR3 contains 15 residues. J lost 7 bases, V lost 4 bases, and 5 bases had no gene match. Germline CDR1 and CDR2: LNHNV and YYDKDF (reference sequence).

The rearrangement uses TRBV10-3 and TRBJ1-5; D may be TRBD1 (5 bases). The CDR3 length is 15 residues. Germline V gene data show CDR1 as ENHRY and CDR2 as SYGVKD. Between the trimmed V and J ends, which lost 2 bases and 6 bases, there was a span of 14 bases. CDR3 sequence: CAISEATERGQPQHF. The CDR3 nucleotides are TGTGCCATCAGTGAGGCGACCGAAAGGGGTCAGCCCCAGCATTTT.

A single count supports this clone. The chain has TRBV6-1 and TRBJ1-5; 8 bases are shared with TRBD1. V shed 3 bases and J 1 base; nucleotides not matched to a gene: 5. The CDR3 sequence is 16 residues long. Germline lookup yields CDR1 MNHNS and CDR2 SASEGT. The CDR3 region is CASSDPTGESNQPQHF. The CDR3 DNA follows: TGTGCCAGCAGTGACCCGACAGGGGAAAGCAATCAGCCCCAGCATTTT.